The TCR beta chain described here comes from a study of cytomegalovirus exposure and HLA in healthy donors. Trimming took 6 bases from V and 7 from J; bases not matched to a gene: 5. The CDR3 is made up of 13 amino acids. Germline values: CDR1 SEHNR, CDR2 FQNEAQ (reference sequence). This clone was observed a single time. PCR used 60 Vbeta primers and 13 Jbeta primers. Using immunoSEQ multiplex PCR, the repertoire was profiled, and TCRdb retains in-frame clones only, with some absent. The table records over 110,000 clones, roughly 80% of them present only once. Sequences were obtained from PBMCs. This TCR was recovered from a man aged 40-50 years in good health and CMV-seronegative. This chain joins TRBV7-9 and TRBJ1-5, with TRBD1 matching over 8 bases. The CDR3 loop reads CASRGQGSQPQHF. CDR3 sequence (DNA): TGTGCCAGCAGAGGACAGGGCAGCCAGCCCCAGCATTTT. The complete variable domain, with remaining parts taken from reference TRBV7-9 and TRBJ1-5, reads DTGVSQNPRHKITKRGQNVTFRCDPISEHNRLYWYRQTLGQGPEFLTYFQNEAQLEKSRLLSDRFSAERPKGSFSTLEIQRTEQGDSAMYLCASRGQGSQPQHFGDGTRLSIL.